Detailed here is one TCR beta chain. The antigen is undetermined. The sample comes from a study of metastatic and nonmetastatic thyroid tumors. Whole-study findings and limits: In both blood and tumor samples, TCR beta diversity was reported significantly higher for malignant than benign nodules.

J gave up 3 bases and V 3 bases, and 7 bases lay outside the gene matches. The CDR3 is 16 amino acids. The germline V gene has CDR1 SGHAT and CDR2 FQNNGV. The entire patient cohort was treatment-naive prior to thyroid surgery. Using MiXCR, TCRdb re-called clones from the PCR reads. The profile covers approximately 32,000 clones, with over 14% appearing a single time and 19% taken by the ten largest. The sequencing sample was made of blood. V is TRBV11-2 and J is TRBJ2-7; 11 nucleotides align to TRBD2. The TCR originated in a male donor with papillary thyroid cancer or a benign thyroid nodule (not recorded which). Some clones in this sample may be carry-over from other donors' samples. The chain's CDR3 is CASSLRTLAGVYEQYF. DNA of the CDR3: TGTGCCAGCAGCTTGAGGACACTAGCGGGAGTCTACGAGCAGTACTTC.